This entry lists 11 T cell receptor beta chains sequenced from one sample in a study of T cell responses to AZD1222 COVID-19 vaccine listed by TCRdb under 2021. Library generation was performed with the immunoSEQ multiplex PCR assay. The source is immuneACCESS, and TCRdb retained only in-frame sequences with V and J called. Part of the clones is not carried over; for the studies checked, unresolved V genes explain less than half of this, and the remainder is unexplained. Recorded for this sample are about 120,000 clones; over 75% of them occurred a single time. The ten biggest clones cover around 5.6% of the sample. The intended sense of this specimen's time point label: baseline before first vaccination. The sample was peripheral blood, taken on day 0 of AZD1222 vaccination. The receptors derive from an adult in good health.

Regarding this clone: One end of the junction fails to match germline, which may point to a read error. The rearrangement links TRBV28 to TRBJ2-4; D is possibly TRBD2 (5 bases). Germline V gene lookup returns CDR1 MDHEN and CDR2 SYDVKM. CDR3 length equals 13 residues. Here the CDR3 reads CASREGLKNIQYF. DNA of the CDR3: TGTGCCAGCAGAGAGGGTTTAAAAAACATTCAGTATTTC.

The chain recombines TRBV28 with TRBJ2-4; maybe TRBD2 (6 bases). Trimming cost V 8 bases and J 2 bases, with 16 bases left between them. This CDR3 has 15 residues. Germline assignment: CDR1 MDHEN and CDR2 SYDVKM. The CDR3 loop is CASQTAGNPKNIQYF. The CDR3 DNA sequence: TGTGCCAGCCAAACGGCGGGAAACCCCAAAAACATTCAGTACTTC.

The CDR3 spells CASSQSIAGGPENEQFF. The CDR3 coding sequence is TGTGCCAGCAGCCAATCCATAGCGGGAGGGCCGGAGAATGAGCAGTTCTTC. This chain links TRBV3-1 (or the pseudogene TRBV3-2) with TRBJ2-1; TRBD2 matches at 11 bases. The CDR3 consists of 17 residues. The V gene end was trimmed by 2 bases and the J gene end by 7 bases; junction bases not matched to a gene: 10. Germline lookup yields CDR1 LGHDT and CDR2 YNNKEL (reference sequence).

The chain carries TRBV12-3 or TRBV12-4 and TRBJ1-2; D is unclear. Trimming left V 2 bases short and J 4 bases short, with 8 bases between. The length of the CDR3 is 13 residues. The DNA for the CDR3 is TGTGCCAGCAGTTTATCATCGCTCTATGGCTACACCTTC. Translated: CASSLSSLYGYTF.

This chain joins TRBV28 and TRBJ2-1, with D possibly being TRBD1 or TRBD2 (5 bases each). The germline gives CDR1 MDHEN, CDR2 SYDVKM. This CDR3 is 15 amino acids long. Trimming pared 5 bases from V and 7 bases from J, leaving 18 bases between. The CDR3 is CASSPGPILGNEQFF. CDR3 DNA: TGTGCCAGCAGTCCGGGACCCATCTTGGGGAATGAGCAGTTCTTC.

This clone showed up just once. For the CDR3, the DNA is TGTGCCAGCAGCGACAGGGAATTCTCTGGAAACACCATATATTTT. Its translation is CASSDREFSGNTIYF. The genes are TRBV7-9 and TRBJ1-3, with TRBD1 identical over 7 bases. With V trimmed by 5 bases and J by 0 bases, 4 bases remained unmatched. Germline V CDR1 and CDR2: SEHNR, FQNEAQ (reference sequence). There are 15 residues in the CDR3.

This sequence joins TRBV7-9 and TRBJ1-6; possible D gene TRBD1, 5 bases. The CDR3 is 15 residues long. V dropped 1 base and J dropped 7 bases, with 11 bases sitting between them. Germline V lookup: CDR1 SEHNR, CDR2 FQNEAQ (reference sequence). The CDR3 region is CASSLGGTRNSPLHF. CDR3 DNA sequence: TGTGCCAGCAGCTTAGGGGGGACGCGCAATTCACCCCTCCACTTT. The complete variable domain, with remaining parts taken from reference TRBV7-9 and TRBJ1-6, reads DTGVSQNPRHKITKRGQNVTFRCDPISEHNRLYWYRQTLGQGPEFLTYFQNEAQLEKSRLLSDRFSAERPKGSFSTLEIQRTEQGDSAMYLCASSLGGTRNSPLHFGNGTRLTVT.

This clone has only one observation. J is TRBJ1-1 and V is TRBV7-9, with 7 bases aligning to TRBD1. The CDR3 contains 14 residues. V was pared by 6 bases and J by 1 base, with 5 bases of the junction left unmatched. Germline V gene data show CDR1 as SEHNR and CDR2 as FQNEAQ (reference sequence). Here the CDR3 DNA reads TGTGCCAGCAGTCGAAGACAGGGGAACACTGAAGCTTTCTTT. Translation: CASSRRQGNTEAFF. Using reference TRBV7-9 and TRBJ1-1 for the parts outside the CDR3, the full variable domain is DTGVSQNPRHKITKRGQNVTFRCDPISEHNRLYWYRQTLGQGPEFLTYFQNEAQLEKSRLLSDRFSAERPKGSFSTLEIQRTEQGDSAMYLCASSRRQGNTEAFFGQGTRLTVV.

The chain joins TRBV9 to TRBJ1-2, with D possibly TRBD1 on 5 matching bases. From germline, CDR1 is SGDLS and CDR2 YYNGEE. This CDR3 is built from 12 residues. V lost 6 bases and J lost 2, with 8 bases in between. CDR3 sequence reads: CASTQGNYGYTF. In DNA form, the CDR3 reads TGTGCCAGCACCCAGGGCAACTATGGCTACACCTTC.

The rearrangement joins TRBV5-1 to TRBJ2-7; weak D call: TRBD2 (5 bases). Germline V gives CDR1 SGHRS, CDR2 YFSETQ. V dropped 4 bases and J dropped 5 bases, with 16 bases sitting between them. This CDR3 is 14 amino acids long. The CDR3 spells CASSEVGTRDEQYF. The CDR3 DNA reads TGCGCCAGCAGCGAAGTAGGCACGAGGGACGAGCAGTACTTC.

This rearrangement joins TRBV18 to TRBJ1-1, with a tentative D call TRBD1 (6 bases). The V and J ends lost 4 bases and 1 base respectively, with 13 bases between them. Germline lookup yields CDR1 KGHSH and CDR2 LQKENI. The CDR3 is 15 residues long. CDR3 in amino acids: CASSRRRDKNTEAFF. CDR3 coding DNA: TGTGCCAGCTCACGACGCCGGGACAAGAACACTGAAGCTTTCTTT.